This T cell receptor beta chain was documented in a study of T cell responses to AZD1222 COVID-19 vaccine. Losses at the gene ends were 5 bases for V and 7 bases for J; bases not matched to a gene: 14. CDR1 and CDR2 from the germline V gene are MNHEY and SMNVEV (reference sequence). CDR3 length: 16 residues. The method was immunoSEQ multiplex PCR; TCRdb's version includes in-frame clones alone and lacks a portion of them. The sample has about 180,000 clones; about 91% are singletons. Specimen: peripheral blood, collected 28 days after the second AZD1222 dose. The V and J genes are TRBV27 and TRBJ1-2; 9 nucleotides align to TRBD1. This clonotype was sampled from an adult who received the AZD1222 COVID-19 vaccine. The CDR3 here is CASSPIPPDRGPGYTF. CDR3 bases: TGTGCCAGCAGTCCAATCCCCCCGGACAGGGGACCTGGCTACACCTTC.